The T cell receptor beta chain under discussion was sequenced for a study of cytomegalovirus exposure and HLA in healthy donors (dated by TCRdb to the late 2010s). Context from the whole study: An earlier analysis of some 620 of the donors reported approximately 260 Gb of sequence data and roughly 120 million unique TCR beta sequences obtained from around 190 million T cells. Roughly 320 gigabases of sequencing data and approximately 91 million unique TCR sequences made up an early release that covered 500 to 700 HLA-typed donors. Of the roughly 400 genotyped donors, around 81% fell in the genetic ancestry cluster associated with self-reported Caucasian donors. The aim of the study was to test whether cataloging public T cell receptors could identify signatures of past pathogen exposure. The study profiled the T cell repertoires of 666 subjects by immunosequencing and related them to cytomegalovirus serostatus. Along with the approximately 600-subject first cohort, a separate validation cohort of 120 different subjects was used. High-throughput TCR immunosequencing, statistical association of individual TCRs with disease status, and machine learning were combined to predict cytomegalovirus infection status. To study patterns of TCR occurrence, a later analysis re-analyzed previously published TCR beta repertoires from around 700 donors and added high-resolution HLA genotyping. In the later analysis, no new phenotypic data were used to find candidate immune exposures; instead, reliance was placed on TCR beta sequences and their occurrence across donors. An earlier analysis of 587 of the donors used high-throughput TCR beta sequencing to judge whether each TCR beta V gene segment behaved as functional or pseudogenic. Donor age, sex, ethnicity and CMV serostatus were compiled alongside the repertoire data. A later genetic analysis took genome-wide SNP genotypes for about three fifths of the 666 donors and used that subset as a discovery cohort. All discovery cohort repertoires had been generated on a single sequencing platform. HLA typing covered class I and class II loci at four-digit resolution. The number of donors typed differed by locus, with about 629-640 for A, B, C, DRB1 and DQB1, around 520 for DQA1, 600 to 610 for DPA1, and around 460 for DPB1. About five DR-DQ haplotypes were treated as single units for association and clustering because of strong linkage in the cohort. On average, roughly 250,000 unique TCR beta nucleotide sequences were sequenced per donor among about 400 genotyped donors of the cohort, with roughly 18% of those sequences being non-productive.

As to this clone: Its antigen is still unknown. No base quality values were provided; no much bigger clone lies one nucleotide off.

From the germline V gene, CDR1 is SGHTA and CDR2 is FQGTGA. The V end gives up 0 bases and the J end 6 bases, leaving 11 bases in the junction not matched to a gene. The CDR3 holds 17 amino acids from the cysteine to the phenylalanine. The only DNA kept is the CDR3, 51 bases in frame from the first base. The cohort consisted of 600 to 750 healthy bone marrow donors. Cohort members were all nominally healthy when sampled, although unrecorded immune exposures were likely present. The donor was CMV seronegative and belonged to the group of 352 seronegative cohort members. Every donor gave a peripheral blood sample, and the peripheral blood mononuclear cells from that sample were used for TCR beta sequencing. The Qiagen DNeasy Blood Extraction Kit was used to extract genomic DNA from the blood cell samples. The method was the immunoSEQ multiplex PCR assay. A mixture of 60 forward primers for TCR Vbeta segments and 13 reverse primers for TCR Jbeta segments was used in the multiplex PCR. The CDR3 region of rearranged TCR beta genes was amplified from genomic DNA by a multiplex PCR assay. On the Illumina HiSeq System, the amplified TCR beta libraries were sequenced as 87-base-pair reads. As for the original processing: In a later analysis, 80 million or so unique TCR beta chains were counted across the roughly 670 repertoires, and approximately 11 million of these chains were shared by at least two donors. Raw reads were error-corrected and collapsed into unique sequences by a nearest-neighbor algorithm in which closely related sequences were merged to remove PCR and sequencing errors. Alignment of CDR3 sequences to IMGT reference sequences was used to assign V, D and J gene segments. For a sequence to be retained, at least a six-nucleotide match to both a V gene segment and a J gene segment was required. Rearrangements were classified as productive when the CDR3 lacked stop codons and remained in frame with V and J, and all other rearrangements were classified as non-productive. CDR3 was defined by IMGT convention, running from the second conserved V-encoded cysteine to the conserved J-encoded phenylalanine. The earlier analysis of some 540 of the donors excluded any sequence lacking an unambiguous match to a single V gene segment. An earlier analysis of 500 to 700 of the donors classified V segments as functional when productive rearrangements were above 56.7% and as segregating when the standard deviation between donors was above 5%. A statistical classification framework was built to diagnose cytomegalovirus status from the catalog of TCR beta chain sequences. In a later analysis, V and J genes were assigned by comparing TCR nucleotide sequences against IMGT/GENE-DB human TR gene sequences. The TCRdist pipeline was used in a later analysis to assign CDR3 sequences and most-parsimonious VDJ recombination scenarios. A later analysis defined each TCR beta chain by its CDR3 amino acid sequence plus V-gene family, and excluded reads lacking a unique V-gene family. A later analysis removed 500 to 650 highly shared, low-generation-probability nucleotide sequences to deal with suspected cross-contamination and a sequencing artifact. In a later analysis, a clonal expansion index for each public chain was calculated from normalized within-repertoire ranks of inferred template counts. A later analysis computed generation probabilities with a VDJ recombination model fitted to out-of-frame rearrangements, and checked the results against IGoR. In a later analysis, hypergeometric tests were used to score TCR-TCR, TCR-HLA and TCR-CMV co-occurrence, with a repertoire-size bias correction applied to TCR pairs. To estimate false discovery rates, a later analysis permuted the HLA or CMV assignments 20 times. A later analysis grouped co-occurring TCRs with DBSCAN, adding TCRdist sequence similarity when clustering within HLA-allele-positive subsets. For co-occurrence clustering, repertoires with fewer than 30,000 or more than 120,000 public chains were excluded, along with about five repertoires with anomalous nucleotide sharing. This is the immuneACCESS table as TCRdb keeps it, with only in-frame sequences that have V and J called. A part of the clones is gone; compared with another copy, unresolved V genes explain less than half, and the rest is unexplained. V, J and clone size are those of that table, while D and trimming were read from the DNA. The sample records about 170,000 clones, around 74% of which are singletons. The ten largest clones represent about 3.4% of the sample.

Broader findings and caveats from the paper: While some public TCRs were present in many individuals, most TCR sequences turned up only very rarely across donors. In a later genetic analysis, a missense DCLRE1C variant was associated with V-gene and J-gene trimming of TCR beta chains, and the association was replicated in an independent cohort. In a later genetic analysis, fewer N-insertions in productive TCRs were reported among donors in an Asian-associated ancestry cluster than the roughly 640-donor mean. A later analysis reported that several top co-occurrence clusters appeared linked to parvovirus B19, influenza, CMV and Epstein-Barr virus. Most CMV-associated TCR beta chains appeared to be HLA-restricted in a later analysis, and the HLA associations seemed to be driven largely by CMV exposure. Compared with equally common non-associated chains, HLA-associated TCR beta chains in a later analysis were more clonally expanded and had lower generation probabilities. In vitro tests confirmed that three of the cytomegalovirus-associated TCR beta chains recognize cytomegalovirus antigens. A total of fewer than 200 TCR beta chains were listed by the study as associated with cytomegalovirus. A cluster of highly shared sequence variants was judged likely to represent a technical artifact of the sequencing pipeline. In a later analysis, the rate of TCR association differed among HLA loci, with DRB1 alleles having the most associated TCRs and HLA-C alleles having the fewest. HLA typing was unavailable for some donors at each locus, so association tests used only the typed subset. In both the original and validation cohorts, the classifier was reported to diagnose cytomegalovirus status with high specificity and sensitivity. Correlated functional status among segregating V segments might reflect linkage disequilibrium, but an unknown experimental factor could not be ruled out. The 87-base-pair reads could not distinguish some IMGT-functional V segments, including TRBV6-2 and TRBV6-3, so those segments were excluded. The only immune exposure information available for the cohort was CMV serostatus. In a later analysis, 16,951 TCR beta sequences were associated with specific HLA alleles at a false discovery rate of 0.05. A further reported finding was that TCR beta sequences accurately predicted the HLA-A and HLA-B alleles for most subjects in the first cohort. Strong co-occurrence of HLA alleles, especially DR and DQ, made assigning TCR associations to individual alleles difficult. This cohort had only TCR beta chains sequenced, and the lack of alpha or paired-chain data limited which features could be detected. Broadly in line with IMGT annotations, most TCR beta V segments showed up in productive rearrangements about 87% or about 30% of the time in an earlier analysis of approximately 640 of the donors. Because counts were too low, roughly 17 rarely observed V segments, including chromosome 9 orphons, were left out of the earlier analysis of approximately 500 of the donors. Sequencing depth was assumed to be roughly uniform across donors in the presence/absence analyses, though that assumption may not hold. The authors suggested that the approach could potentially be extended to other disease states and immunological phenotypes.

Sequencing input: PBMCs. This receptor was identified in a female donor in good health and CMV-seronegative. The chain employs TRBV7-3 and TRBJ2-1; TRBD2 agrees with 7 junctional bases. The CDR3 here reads CASSLTSRAGTRNEQFF. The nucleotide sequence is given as TGTGCCAGCAGCTTAACCTCGAGAGCGGGGACCCGCAATGAGCAGTTCTTC.